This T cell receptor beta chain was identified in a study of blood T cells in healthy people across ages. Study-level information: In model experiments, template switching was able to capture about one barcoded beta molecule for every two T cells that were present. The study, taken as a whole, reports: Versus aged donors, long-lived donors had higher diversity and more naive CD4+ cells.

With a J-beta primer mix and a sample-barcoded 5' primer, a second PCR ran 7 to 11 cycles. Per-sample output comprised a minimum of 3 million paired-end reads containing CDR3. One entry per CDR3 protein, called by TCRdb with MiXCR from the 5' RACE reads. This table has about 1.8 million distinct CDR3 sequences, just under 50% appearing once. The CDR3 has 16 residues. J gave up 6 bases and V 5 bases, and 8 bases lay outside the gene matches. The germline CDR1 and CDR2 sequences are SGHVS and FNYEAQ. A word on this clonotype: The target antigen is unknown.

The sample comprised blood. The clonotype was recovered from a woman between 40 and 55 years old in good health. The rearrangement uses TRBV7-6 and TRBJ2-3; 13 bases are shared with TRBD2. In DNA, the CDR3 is TGTGCCAGCAGCCTCGGACTAGCGGGGGTGAGGGATACGCAGTATTTT. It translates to CASSLGLAGVRDTQYF.